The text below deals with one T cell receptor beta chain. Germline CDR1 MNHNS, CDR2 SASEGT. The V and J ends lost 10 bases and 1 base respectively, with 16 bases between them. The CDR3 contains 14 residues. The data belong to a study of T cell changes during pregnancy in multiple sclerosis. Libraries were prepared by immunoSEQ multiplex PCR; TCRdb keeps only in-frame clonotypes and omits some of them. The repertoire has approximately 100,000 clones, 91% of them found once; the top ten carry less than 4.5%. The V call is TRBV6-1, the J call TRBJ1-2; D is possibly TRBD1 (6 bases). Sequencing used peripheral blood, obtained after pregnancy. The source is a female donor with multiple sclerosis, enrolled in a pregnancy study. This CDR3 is CATPGTYFNYGYTF. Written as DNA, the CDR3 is TGTGCCACACCAGGGACATACTTTAACTATGGCTACACCTTC.